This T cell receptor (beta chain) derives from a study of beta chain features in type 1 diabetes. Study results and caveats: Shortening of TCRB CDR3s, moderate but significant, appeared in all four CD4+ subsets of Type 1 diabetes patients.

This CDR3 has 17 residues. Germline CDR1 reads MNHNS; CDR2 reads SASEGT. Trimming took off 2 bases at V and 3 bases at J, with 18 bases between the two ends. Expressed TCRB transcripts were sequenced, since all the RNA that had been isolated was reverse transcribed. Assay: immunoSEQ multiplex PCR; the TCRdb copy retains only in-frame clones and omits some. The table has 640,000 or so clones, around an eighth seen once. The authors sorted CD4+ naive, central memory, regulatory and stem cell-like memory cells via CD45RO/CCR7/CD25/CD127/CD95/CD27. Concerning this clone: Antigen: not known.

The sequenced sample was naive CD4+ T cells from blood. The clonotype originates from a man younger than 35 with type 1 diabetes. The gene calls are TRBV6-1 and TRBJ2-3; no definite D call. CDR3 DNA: TGTGCCAGCAGTGAAAGAGTCCGGGTTCTTAGGACAGATACGCAGTATTTT. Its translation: CASSERVRVLRTDTQYF.